These 5 T cell receptor beta chains were all obtained from the same sample, sequenced in a study of blood T cell repertoires in COVID-19. Clones were read by immunoSEQ multiplex PCR, and TCRdb kept only the in-frame ones, dropping some. The data show some 96,000 clones, roughly 84% seen once. Material for sequencing was peripheral blood. The source of these receptors is a man younger than 45 in a cohort sampled during active COVID-19.

The chain is built from TRBV28 and TRBJ1-5; tentative D call: TRBD1 (5 bases). The CDR3 is 14 amino acids. The germline V and J ends were trimmed by 5 bases and 0 bases, with 8 bases remaining between them. Germline V gives CDR1 MDHEN, CDR2 SYDVKM. Here the CDR3 reads CASSDGHSNQPQHF. The CDR3 region has the DNA TGTGCCAGCAGTGACGGACATAGCAATCAGCCCCAGCATTTT.

The gene calls are TRBV6-6 and TRBJ1-1, with 7 bases matching TRBD1. The V segment lost 4 bases and the J segment 4 bases; nucleotides outside the gene matches: 6. Germline V gene data show CDR1 as MNHNY and CDR2 as SVGAGI (reference sequence). CDR3 length: 14 amino acids. The CDR3 loop reads CASSLRQGGTEAFF. As DNA, the CDR3 is TGTGCCAGCAGTTTACGACAGGGTGGCACTGAAGCTTTCTTT.

The chain couples TRBV9 to TRBJ2-2; TRBD2 might be the D (5 bases). This CDR3 is 15 amino acids long. CDR1 is SGDLS, CDR2 YYNGEE, per germline. The V gene lost 4 bases and the J gene lost 2 bases, with 12 bases spanning the gap. CDR3 loop: CASSTSGVNTGELFF. The CDR3 DNA follows: TGTGCCAGCAGCACTTCCGGGGTTAACACCGGGGAGCTGTTTTTT.

The sample holds many counts of this clone. The chain is built from TRBV27 and TRBJ2-2, with TRBD2 matching over 14 bases. Germline CDR1 MNHEY, CDR2 SMNVEV (reference sequence). The CDR3 is made up of 14 amino acids. V lost 5 bases to trimming and J lost 13 bases; unmatched junction nucleotides: 6. The CDR3 sequence: CASSQTSGGAGLFF. As DNA, the CDR3 is TGTGCCAGCAGTCAGACTAGCGGGGGGGCGGGGCTGTTTTTT.

This clone appeared once. The chain employs TRBV28 and TRBJ2-2; no firm D call. The CDR3 has 12 residues. V lost 1 base, J lost 6 bases, and 3 bases lay in between. Germline V CDR1 and CDR2: MDHEN, SYDVKM. CDR3 DNA sequence: TGTGCCAGCAGTTTATTATCCGGGGAGCTGTTTTTT. Translated: CASSLLSGELFF.